Listed here are 12 T cell receptor beta chains from one sample, sequenced in a study of blood T cell repertoires in COVID-19. Clones were read by immunoSEQ multiplex PCR, and TCRdb kept only the in-frame ones, dropping some. This sample has about 170,000 clones, with roughly nine tenths found just once. The specimen sequenced was PBMCs or T cells enriched from blood (not recorded which). These receptors were obtained from a human donor with acute COVID-19. The donor label of this sample is uncertain.

The rearrangement uses TRBV7-8 and TRBJ1-4, with no clear D. The germline V and J ends were trimmed by 5 bases and 12 bases, with 28 bases remaining between them. CDR1 is SGHVS and CDR2 is FQNEAQ in the germline V gene. This CDR3 region has 17 residues. CDR3 sequence reads: CASSLRVEDSQEMELFF. The CDR3 DNA reads as TGTGCCAGCAGCCTACGAGTTGAGGACTCCCAGGAGATGGAACTGTTTTTT.

V and J are TRBV4-1 and TRBJ2-2; D remains unclear. The CDR3 contains 14 residues. V was shortened by 3 bases and J by 4 bases, with 9 bases between the two germline ends. Germline loops: CDR1 MGHRA, CDR2 YSYEKL. CDR3 nucleotides: TGCGCCAGCAGCCACACCTCGGGCACCGGGGAGCTGTTTTTT. Its translation is CASSHTSGTGELFF.

The chain employs TRBV6-5 and TRBJ2-7; 8 bases agree with TRBD2. The V segment lost 4 bases and the J segment 4 bases; nucleotides outside the gene matches: 9. The CDR3 covers 15 residues. Germline CDR1 and CDR2: MNHEY and SVGAGI. The chain's CDR3 is CASSSAASGLYEQYF. The DNA of the CDR3 is TGTGCCAGCAGTTCCGCCGCTAGCGGGTTATACGAGCAGTACTTC.

This chain uses TRBV10-3 with TRBJ1-1; D unresolved. The CDR3 is 14 amino acids. Per germline, CDR1 ENHRY and CDR2 SYGVKD. V shed 2 bases and J shed 1 base, with 8 bases lying between them. The CDR3 coding sequence is TGTGCCATCAGTGAGAGGAGTTGGAACACTGAAGCTTTCTTT. Protein: CAISERSWNTEAFF.

The V gene is TRBV27, the J gene TRBJ2-3; the D is unclear. This CDR3 has 13 amino acids. The V end lost 7 bases, the J end lost 6 bases, and 14 bases lay between the germline ends. Germline V gives CDR1 MNHEY, CDR2 SMNVEV (reference sequence). CDR3 coding DNA: TGTGCCAGCACCCATGGTCCGCGGGATACGCAGTATTTT. Translated, it gives CASTHGPRDTQYF.

This chain uses TRBV18 with TRBJ1-3; D not resolved. V lost 0 bases and J 1 base, leaving 10 bases between the germline ends. This CDR3 region has 16 residues. Germline V gives CDR1 KGHSH, CDR2 LQKENI. The CDR3 DNA reads TGTGCCAGCTCACCACCGAGTGACATATCTGGAAACACCATATATTTT. Translated, it gives CASSPPSDISGNTIYF.

The V gene is TRBV10-3, the J gene TRBJ2-3; TRBD1 aligns across 10 bases. Per germline, CDR1 ENHRY and CDR2 SYGVKD. Trimming removed 4 bases from V and 3 bases from J; junction bases left unmatched: 4. This CDR3 contains 15 residues. DNA of the CDR3: TGTGCCATCAGTGCCGGACAGGGGGGGACAGATACGCAGTATTTT. Its translation: CAISAGQGGTDTQYF.

The chain recombines TRBV2 with TRBJ2-2; TRBD1 agrees at 7 bases. The V and J ends lost 6 bases and 1 base, in that order; junction bases with no gene match: 5. CDR3 length equals 15 residues. Germline V gene lookup returns CDR1 SNHLY and CDR2 FYNNEI. CDR3 sequence: CASRSGTVNTGELFF. The DNA for the CDR3 is TGTGCCAGCAGGTCCGGGACAGTGAACACCGGGGAGCTGTTTTTT.

The chain has TRBV9 and TRBJ2-7; D is perhaps TRBD1 (5 bases). Germline CDR1 reads SGDLS; CDR2 reads YYNGEE. There are 15 residues in the CDR3. Trimming shortened V by 0 bases and J by 2 bases, and 12 bases separated the two germline ends. CDR3 in amino acids: CASSVDAGNPYEQYF. DNA of the CDR3: TGTGCCAGCAGCGTAGACGCAGGGAACCCCTACGAGCAGTACTTC.

J is TRBJ2-6 and V is TRBV5-4, with 9 positions matching TRBD1. CDR1 is SGHNT, CDR2 YYREEE, per germline (reference sequence). The CDR3 is 17 amino acids. With 2 bases clipped from V and 2 bases from J, the junction kept 5 bases outside the gene matches. The CDR3 nucleotides read TGTGCCAGCAGCTTTTTGGACAGGGGAGCTGGGGCCAACGTCCTGACTTTC. Translated, it gives CASSFLDRGAGANVLTF.

V and J are TRBV6-5 and TRBJ2-1; D is possibly TRBD1 (6 bases). The germline gives CDR1 MNHEY, CDR2 SVGAGI. The CDR3 length is 14 residues. V lost 7 bases and J lost 3, with 13 bases in between. CDR3 bases: TGTGCCAGCAAAAACAGGGTCCTCTACAATGAGCAGTTCTTC. This encodes CASKNRVLYNEQFF.

Points on this clone: Within the sample, other DNA sequences also encode this same CDR3. The V call is TRBV5-1, the J call TRBJ1-1, with TRBD1 matching over 10 bases. The germline V gene has CDR1 SGHRS and CDR2 YFSETQ. V gave up 2 bases and J gave up 4 bases; unmatched junction bases: 5. This CDR3 is 15 amino acids long. The CDR3 region is CASSLSRDRGTEAFF. The CDR3 nucleotides are TGCGCCAGCAGCTTATCCCGGGACAGGGGCACTGAAGCTTTCTTT.